The 12 T cell receptor beta chains below come from one sample, sequenced in a study of blood T cell repertoires in COVID-19. Using immunoSEQ multiplex PCR, the repertoire was profiled, and TCRdb retains in-frame clones only, with some absent. The table shows 240,000 or so clones, with over 80% occurring only once. The sample comprised PBMCs or T cells enriched from blood (not recorded which). The source of these receptors is a man between 50 and 59 years old who had been exposed to COVID-19.

This clone was observed a single time. This chain uses TRBV11-1 with TRBJ1-1, with TRBD1 as a possible D gene (5 bases). The CDR3 has 13 amino acids. Trimming took off 3 bases at V and 1 base at J, with 6 bases between the two ends. CDR1 and CDR2 from the germline V gene are SGHAT and FQDESV (reference sequence). The CDR3 loop reads CASSFDRNTEAFF. CDR3 DNA: TGTGCCAGCAGCTTCGACAGGAACACTGAAGCTTTCTTT.

V is TRBV24-1 and J is TRBJ1-2; 10 positions agree with TRBD1. Trimming cost V 0 bases and J 8 bases; bases outside gene matches: 5. The CDR3 is 15 residues long. The germline CDR1 and CDR2 sequences are KGHDR and SFDVKD. The CDR3 DNA is TGTGCCACCAGTGATTTGACAGGGACAGGGGACGGCTACACCTTC. Residues: CATSDLTGTGDGYTF.

The chain is built from TRBV5-1 and TRBJ1-5; perhaps TRBD1 as D (6 bases). The CDR3 loop spans 14 amino acids. Germline V CDR1 and CDR2: SGHRS, YFSETQ. V dropped 3 bases and J dropped 7 bases, with 14 bases sitting between them. CDR3 sequence (DNA): TGCGCCAGCAGCTCCTTTACAGGGAACCAGCCCCAGCATTTT. Amino acids: CASSSFTGNQPQHF.

The rearrangement uses TRBV24-1 and TRBJ2-3, with 15 bases matching TRBD2. CDR3 length: 18 amino acids. Trimming removed 4 bases from V and 0 bases from J; junction bases left unmatched: 4. Per the germline V gene, CDR1 is KGHDR and CDR2 is SFDVKD. The CDR3 here is CATSDPGLAGGSTDTQYF. The CDR3 DNA is TGTGCCACCAGTGACCCGGGACTAGCGGGAGGTAGCACAGATACGCAGTATTTT.

The CDR3 reads CASSEAGRPNTGELFF. The CDR3 DNA reads TGTGCCAGCAGTGAAGCCGGGAGGCCGAACACCGGGGAGCTGTTTTTT. The genes are TRBV6-1 and TRBJ2-2, with TRBD2 matching over 7 bases. Germline CDR1 and CDR2: MNHNS and SASEGT. The CDR3 length is 16 residues. V gave up 0 bases and J gave up 0 bases; unmatched junction bases: 1.

The gene calls are TRBV3-1 (or the pseudogene TRBV3-2) and TRBJ2-7, with D possibly being TRBD2 (5 bases). Per the germline V gene, CDR1 is LGHDT and CDR2 is YNNKEL (reference sequence). This CDR3 has 12 residues. V gave up 4 bases and J gave up 6 bases, with 10 bases separating them. The CDR3 bases are TGTGCCAGCAGCCCTCGAGGGTTCGAGCAGTACTTC. Translation gives CASSPRGFEQYF.

The chain employs TRBV9 and TRBJ1-1; D is perhaps TRBD1 (6 bases). CDR3 size: 13 residues. V was clipped by 1 base and J by 6 bases, with 10 bases between them. Germline V lookup: CDR1 SGDLS, CDR2 YYNGEE. CDR3: CASSVWEGAEAFF. As DNA, the CDR3 is TGTGCCAGCAGCGTATGGGAGGGGGCTGAAGCTTTCTTT.

The chain couples TRBV28 to TRBJ2-7; 13 positions agree with TRBD2. This CDR3 region has 17 residues. Unmatched junction bases numbered 10, after V lost 4 bases and J lost 4 bases. CDR1 and CDR2 from the germline V gene are MDHEN and SYDVKM. The CDR3 loop is CASSSTSGTSGEYEQYF. The CDR3 coding sequence is TGTGCCAGCAGTTCAACCTCCGGGACTAGCGGGGAATACGAGCAGTACTTC.

This clone has only a few counts. The chain is built from TRBV30 and TRBJ2-5; TRBD1 might be the D (5 bases). Trimming cost V 0 bases and J 5 bases, with 13 bases left between them. Germline V gives CDR1 GTSNPN, CDR2 SVGIG (reference sequence). The CDR3 loop spans 14 amino acids. CDR3 nucleotide sequence: TGTGCCTGGAGTGTTTCAGGGAATGGGGAGACCCAGTACTTC. Its translation: CAWSVSGNGETQYF.

The CDR3, as DNA: TGTGCCATATCCCGGGACAGGGAGGATGAGCAGTACTTC. Amino acids: CAISRDREDEQYF. This chain connects TRBV10-3 to TRBJ2-7; TRBD1 agrees at 9 bases. Trimming removed 9 bases from V and 7 bases from J; junction bases left unmatched: 10. The germline gives CDR1 ENHRY, CDR2 SYGVKD. The CDR3 spans 13 residues.

The chain has TRBV9 and TRBJ1-1, with D uncertain. Per the germline V gene, CDR1 is SGDLS and CDR2 is YYNGEE. Trimming took off 0 bases at V and 1 base at J, with 10 bases between the two ends. This CDR3 has 15 residues. DNA for the CDR3: TGTGCCAGCAGCGTAGATCAGGCAGAGAACACTGAAGCTTTCTTT. It yields the protein CASSVDQAENTEAFF.

This chain joins TRBV18 and TRBJ2-2; TRBD2 matches at 9 bases. This CDR3 has 21 residues. Trimming cost V 3 bases and J 0 bases; bases outside gene matches: 17. The germline gives CDR1 KGHSH, CDR2 LQKENI. The CDR3 DNA follows: TGTGCCAGCTCACCCCCCTTTAATGGACTAGCGAGAGTCCCGAACACCGGGGAGCTGTTTTTT. As protein: CASSPPFNGLARVPNTGELFF.